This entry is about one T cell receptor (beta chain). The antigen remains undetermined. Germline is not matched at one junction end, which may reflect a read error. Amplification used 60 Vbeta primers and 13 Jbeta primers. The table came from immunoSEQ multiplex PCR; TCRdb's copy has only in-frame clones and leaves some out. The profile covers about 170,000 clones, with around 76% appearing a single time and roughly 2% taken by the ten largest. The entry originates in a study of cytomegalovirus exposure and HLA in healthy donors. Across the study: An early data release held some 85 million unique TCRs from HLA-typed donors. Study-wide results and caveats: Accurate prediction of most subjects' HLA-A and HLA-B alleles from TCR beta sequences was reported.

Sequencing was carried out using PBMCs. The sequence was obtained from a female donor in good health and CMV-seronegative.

The CDR3 is CASSQVRNEQFF. CDR3 DNA sequence: TGTGCCAGCAGCCAAGTCCGCAATGAGCAGTTCTTC. V and J are TRBV4-1 and TRBJ2-1; D not certain. From germline, CDR1 is MGHRA and CDR2 YSYEKL. CDR3 size: 12 residues.